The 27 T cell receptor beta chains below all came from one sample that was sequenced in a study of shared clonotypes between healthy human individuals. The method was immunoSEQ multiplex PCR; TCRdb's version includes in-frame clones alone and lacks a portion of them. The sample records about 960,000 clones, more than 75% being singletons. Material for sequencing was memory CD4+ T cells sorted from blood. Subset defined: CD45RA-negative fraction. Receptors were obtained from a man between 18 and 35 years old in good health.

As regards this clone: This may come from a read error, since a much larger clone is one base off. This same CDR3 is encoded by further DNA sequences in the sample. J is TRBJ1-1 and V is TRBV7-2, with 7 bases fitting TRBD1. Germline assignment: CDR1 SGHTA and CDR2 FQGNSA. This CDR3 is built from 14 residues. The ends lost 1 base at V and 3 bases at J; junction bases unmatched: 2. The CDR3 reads CASSLDRGYTEAFF. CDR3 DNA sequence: TGTGCCAGCAGCTTAGACAGGGGTTACACTGAAGCTTTCTTT.

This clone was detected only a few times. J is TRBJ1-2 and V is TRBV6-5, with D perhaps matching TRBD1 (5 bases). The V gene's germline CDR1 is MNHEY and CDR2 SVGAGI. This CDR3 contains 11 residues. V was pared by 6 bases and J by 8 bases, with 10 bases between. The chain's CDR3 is CASSGGGGYTF. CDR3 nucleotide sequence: TGTGCCAGCAGCGGGGGAGGGGGCTACACCTTC.

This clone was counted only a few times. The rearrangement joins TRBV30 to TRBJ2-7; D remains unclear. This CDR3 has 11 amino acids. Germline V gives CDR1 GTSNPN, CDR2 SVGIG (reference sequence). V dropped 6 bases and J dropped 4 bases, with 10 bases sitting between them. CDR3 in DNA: TGTGCCTGTGTCACCCAGTACGAGCAGTACTTC. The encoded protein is CACVTQYEQYF.

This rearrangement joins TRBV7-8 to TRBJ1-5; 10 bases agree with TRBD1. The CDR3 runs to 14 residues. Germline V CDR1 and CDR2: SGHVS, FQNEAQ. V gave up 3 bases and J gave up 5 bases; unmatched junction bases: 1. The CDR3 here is CASSLDRGYQPQHF. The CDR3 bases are TGTGCCAGCAGCTTGGACAGGGGGTATCAGCCCCAGCATTTT.

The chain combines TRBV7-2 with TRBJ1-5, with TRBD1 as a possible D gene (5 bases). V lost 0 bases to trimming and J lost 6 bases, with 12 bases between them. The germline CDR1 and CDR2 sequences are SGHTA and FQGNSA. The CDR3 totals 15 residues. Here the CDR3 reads CASSLAPGGGQPQHF. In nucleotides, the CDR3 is TGTGCCAGCAGCTTAGCGCCTGGGGGGGGTCAGCCCCAGCATTTT.

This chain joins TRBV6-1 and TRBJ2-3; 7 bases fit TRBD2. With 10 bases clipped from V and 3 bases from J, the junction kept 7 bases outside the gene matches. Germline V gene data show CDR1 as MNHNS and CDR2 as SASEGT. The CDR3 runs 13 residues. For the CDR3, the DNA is TGTGCCATGGAGGTGCGGGGGACAGATACGCAGTATTTT. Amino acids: CAMEVRGTDTQYF.

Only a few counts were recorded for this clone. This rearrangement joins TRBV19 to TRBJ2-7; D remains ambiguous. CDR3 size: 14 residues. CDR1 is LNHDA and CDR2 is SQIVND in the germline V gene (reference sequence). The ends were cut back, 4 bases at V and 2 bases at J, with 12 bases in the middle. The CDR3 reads CASSKGSGPYEQYF. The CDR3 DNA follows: TGTGCCAGTAGTAAAGGCTCCGGTCCCTACGAGCAGTACTTC.

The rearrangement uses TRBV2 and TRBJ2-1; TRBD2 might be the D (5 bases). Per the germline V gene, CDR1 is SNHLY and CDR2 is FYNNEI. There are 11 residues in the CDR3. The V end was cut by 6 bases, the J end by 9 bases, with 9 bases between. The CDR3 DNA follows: TGTGCCAGCAGCCGGGGAGCTGAGCAGTTCTTC. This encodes CASSRGAEQFF.

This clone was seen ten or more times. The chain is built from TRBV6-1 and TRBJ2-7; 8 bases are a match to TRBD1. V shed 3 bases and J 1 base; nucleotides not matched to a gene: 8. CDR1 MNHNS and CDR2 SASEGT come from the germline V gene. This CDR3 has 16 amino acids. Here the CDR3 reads CASSELTGVTSYEQYF. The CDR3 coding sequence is TGTGCCAGCAGTGAGTTGACAGGGGTGACGTCCTACGAGCAGTACTTC.

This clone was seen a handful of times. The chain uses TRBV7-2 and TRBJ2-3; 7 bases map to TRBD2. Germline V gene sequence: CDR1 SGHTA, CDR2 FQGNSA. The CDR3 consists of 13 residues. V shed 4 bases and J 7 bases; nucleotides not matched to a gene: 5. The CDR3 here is CASSSTTSNTQYF. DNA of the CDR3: TGTGCCAGCAGCTCGACGACTAGCAATACGCAGTATTTT.

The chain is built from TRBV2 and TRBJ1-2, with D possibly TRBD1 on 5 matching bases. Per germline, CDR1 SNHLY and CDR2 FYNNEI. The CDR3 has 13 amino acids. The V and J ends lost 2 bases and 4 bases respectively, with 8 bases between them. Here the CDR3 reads CASSESGSYGYTF. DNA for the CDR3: TGTGCCAGCAGTGAATCAGGGAGCTATGGCTACACCTTC.

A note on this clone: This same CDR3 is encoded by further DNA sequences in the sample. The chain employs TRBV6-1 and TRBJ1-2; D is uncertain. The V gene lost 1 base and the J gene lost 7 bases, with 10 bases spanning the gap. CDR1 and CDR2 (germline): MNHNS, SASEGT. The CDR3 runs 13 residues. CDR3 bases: TGTGCCAGCAGTGAAGGAAGGGTTGGTGGCTACACCTTC. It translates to CASSEGRVGGYTF.

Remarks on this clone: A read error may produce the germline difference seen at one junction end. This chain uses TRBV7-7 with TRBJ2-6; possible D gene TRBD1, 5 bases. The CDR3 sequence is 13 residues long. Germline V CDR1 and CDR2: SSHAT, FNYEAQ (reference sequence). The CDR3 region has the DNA TGTGCTAGCAGCCAGAATCCGCAGGGTGTCCTGACTTTC. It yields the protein CASSQNPQGVLTF.

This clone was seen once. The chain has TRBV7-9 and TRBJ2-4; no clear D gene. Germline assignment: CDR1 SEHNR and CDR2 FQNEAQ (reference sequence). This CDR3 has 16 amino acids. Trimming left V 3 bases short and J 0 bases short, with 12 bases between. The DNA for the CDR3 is TGTGCCAGCAGCTTCTCCCTTACCTTAGCCAAAAACATTCAGTACTTC. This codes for CASSFSLTLAKNIQYF.

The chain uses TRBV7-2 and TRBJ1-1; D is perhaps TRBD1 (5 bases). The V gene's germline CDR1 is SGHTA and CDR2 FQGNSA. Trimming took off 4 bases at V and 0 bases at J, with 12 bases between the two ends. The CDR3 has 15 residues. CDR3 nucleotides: TGTGCCAGCAGCTCAATGGGGGTCTTGAACACTGAAGCTTTCTTT. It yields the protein CASSSMGVLNTEAFF.

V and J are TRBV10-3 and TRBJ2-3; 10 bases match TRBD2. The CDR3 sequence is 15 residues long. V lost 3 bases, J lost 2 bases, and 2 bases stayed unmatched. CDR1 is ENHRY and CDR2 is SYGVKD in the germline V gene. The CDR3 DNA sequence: TGTGCCATCAGTGAAGCGGGGGGGACCACAGATACGCAGTATTTT. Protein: CAISEAGGTTDTQYF.

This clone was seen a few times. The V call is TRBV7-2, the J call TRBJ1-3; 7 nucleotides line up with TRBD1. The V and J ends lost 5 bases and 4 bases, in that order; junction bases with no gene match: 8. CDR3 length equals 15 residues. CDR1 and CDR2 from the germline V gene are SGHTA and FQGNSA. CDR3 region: CASSPTGPGGNTIYF. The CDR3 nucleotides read TGTGCCAGCAGCCCGACAGGGCCTGGAGGAAACACCATATATTTT. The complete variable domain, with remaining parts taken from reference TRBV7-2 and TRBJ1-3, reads GAGVSQSPSNKVTEKGKDVELRCDPISGHTALYWYRQSLGQGLEFLIYFQGNSAPDKSGLPSDRFSAERTGGSVSTLTIQRTQQEDSAVYLCASSPTGPGGNTIYFGEGSWLTVV.

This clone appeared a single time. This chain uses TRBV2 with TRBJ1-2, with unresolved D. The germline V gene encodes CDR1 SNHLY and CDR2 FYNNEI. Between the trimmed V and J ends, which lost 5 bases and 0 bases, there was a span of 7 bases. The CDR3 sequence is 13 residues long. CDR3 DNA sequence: TGTGCCAGCAGTCAGTTAGCTAACTATGGCTACACCTTC. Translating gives CASSQLANYGYTF.

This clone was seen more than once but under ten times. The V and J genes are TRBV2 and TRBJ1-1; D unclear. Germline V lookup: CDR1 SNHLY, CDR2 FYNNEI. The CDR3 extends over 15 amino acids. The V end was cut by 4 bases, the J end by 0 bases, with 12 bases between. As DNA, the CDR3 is TGTGCCAGCAGTGCCGCCGGGAGAATGAACACTGAAGCTTTCTTT. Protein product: CASSAAGRMNTEAFF.

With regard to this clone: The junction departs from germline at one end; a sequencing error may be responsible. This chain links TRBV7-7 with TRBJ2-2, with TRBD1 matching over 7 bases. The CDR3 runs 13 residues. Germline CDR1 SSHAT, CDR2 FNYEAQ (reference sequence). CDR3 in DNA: TGTGCTAGCAGCTCCAGGGGGTCCGGGGAGCTGTTTTTT. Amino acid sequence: CASSSRGSGELFF.

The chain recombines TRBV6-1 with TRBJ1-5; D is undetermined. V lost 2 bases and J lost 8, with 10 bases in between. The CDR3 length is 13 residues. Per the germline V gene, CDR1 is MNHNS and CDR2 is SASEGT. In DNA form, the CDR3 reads TGTGCCAGCAGTGAACCGCCTATGGAGCCCCAGCATTTT. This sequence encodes CASSEPPMEPQHF.

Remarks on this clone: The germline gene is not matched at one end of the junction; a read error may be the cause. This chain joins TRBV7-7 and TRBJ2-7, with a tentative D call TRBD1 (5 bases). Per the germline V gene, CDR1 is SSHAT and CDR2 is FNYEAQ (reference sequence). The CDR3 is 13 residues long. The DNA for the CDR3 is TGTGCTAGCAGCCCCCTTGGGGCGGACGAGCAGTACTTC. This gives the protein CASSPLGADEQYF.

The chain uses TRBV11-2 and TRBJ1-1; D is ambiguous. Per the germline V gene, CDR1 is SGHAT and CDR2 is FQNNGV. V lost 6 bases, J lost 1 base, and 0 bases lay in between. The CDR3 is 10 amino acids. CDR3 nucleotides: TGTGCCAGCAGGAACACTGAAGCTTTCTTT. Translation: CASRNTEAFF. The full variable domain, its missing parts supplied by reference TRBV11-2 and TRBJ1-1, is EAGVAQSPRYKIIEKRQSVAFWCNPISGHATLYWYQQILGQGPKLLIQFQNNGVVDDSQLPKDRFSAERLKGVDSTLKIQPAKLEDSAVYLCASRNTEAFFGQGTRLTVV.

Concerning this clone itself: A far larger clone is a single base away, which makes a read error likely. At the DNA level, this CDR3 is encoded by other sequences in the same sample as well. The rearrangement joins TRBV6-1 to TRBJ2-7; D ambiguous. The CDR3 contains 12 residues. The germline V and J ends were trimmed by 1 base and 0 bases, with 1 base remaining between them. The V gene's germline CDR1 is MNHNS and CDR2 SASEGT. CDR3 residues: CASSEGSYEQYF. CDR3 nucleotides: TGTGCCAGCAGTGAAGGCTCCTACGAGCAGTACTTC.

The CDR3 is CASSSGGQGLAKNIQYF. CDR3 DNA sequence: TGTGCCAGCAGTTCAGGTGGACAGGGGCTAGCCAAAAACATTCAGTACTTC. The rearrangement joins TRBV28 to TRBJ2-4, with 9 bases identical to TRBD1. Germline V gene sequence: CDR1 MDHEN, CDR2 SYDVKM. The CDR3 runs 17 residues. With V trimmed by 4 bases and J by 0 bases, 7 bases remained unmatched. Full variable domain (remainder filled in from reference TRBV28 and TRBJ2-4): DVKVTQSSRYLVKRTGEKVFLECVQDMDHENMFWYRQDPGLGLRLIYFSYDVKMKEKGDIPEGYSVSREKKERFSLILESASTNQTSMYLCASSSGGQGLAKNIQYFGAGTRLSVL.

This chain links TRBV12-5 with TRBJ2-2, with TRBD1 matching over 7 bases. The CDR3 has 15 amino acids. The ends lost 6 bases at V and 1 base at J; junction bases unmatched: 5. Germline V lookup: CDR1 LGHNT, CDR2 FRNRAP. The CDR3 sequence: CASGMGQMNTGELFF. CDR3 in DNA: TGTGCTAGTGGGATGGGACAGATGAACACCGGGGAGCTGTTTTTT.

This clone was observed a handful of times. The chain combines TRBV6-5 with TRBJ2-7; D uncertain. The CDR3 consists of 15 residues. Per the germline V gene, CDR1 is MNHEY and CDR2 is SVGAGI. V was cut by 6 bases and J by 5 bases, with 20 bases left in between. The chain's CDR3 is CASSLRVPPLDEQYF. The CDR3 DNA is TGTGCCAGCAGCCTCCGGGTCCCACCCCTGGACGAGCAGTACTTC.